These 26 T cell receptor beta chains originate from one sample sequenced in a study of blood T cell repertoires in COVID-19. Some clones are missing from TCRdb's copy, which holds only in-frame ones; the method was immunoSEQ multiplex PCR. The repertoire includes roughly 200,000 clones, 80% to 90% of them detected once, and about 11% sits in the top ten. Sequencing was performed on PBMCs or T cells enriched from blood (not recorded which). Every receptor here comes from a man aged 35 to 55 who had recovered from COVID-19.

The CDR3 sequence: CASSQGIIQRSEQYF. The CDR3 region has the DNA TGCGCCAGCAGCCAAGGTATTATTCAGCGAAGCGAGCAGTACTTC. The chain joins TRBV4-3 to TRBJ2-7; D ambiguous. Germline V CDR1 and CDR2: LGHNA, YSLEER. Trimming cost V 1 base and J 6 bases, with 16 bases left between them. The CDR3 is 15 amino acids.

This clone has only one observation. The chain is built from TRBV10-1 and TRBJ2-7; perhaps TRBD1 as D (6 bases). Trimming stripped 4 bases from V and 2 bases from J, with 6 bases between. This CDR3 comprises 12 residues. Per germline, CDR1 WNHNN and CDR2 SYGVQD (reference sequence). The CDR3 sequence: CASSGQAYEQYF. The CDR3 coding sequence is TGCGCCAGCAGTGGACAGGCCTACGAGCAGTACTTC.

The gene calls are TRBV7-9 and TRBJ2-7; D is perhaps TRBD2 (6 bases). The CDR3 has 14 residues. The V and J ends lost 6 bases and 2 bases respectively, with 14 bases between them. Germline V gene lookup returns CDR1 SEHNR and CDR2 FQNEAQ (reference sequence). The chain's CDR3 is CASSSTSIAYEQYF. In DNA, the CDR3 is TGTGCCAGCAGTTCAACTAGCATCGCCTACGAGCAGTACTTC.

CDR3 protein: CASQTGGTEAFF. The DNA for the CDR3 is TGTGCCAGCCAGACGGGAGGAACTGAAGCTTTCTTT. The chain couples TRBV6-6 to TRBJ1-1; unclear D gene. The CDR3 has 12 amino acids. Germline CDR1 reads MNHNY; CDR2 reads SVGAGI (reference sequence). V was pared by 8 bases and J by 5 bases, with 12 bases between.

The V and J genes are TRBV27 and TRBJ1-2; 8 bases are a match to TRBD1. This CDR3 has 16 amino acids. The germline V gene has CDR1 MNHEY and CDR2 SMNVEV (reference sequence). J was trimmed by 0 bases and V by 2 bases; bases with no gene match: 5. CDR3 loop: CASSLKGQVPNYGYTF. CDR3 DNA: TGTGCCAGCAGTTTAAAGGGACAGGTCCCTAACTATGGCTACACCTTC.

The chain employs TRBV6-5 and TRBJ2-3, with 8 bases matching TRBD1. V lost 2 bases and J lost 11; bases outside the gene matches: 15. The length of the CDR3 is 16 residues. Germline values: CDR1 MNHEY, CDR2 SVGAGI. CDR3 loop: CASSYGPGGRRGVQYF. DNA for the CDR3: TGTGCCAGCAGTTACGGTCCAGGGGGCCGGCGGGGTGTGCAGTATTTT.

The chain joins TRBV6-5 to TRBJ2-2, with 8 positions matching TRBD2. Germline CDR1 and CDR2: MNHEY and SVGAGI. Trimming took 6 bases from V and 5 from J; bases not matched to a gene: 8. The CDR3 totals 15 residues. In nucleotides, the CDR3 is TGTGCCAGCAGCCAAGCGGGAGTCAGAACCGGGGAGCTGTTTTTT. Its protein is CASSQAGVRTGELFF.

This rearrangement joins TRBV19 to TRBJ1-6; 7 bases fit TRBD1. V shed 3 bases, J shed 7 bases, and the junction held 21 bases outside the gene matches. This CDR3 comprises 20 residues. Germline lookup yields CDR1 LNHDA and CDR2 SQIVND (reference sequence). Here the CDR3 reads CASSISDRELIPGENSPLHF. Here the CDR3 DNA reads TGTGCCAGTAGTATCTCCGACAGGGAATTAATCCCCGGGGAAAATTCACCCCTCCACTTT.

Worth noting for this clone: Other nucleotide sequences in the sample specify the same CDR3. The chain links TRBV5-4 to TRBJ1-2; D is unclear. Trimming pared 0 bases from V and 3 bases from J, leaving 6 bases between. The CDR3 covers 13 residues. Germline V gene sequence: CDR1 SGHNT, CDR2 YYREEE (reference sequence). The CDR3 sequence is CASSLEGDYGYTF. CDR3 DNA sequence: TGTGCCAGCAGCTTGGAGGGAGACTATGGCTACACCTTC.

The chain carries TRBV28 and TRBJ2-7, with 9 bases lining up with TRBD1. The J segment lost 2 bases and the V segment lost 7 bases, leaving 6 bases of the junction unmatched. This CDR3 region has 14 residues. Germline CDR1 and CDR2: MDHEN and SYDVKM. CDR3 nucleotides: TGTGCCAGCATTGGGACAGGGAAAACCTACGAGCAGTACTTC. The encoded protein is CASIGTGKTYEQYF.

This clone was recorded once. CDR3 nucleotides: TGTGCCAGCAGGGGACTAGCGGGAGTTTTACCCGATACGCAGTATTTT. It specifies CASRGLAGVLPDTQYF. V usage is TRBV27 and J usage is TRBJ2-3; 14 nucleotides match TRBD2. Germline values: CDR1 MNHEY, CDR2 SMNVEV (reference sequence). V was pared by 6 bases and J by 6 bases, with 8 bases of the junction left unmatched. This CDR3 spans 16 amino acids.

The chain carries TRBV24-1 and TRBJ1-4; 11 positions match TRBD1. CDR1 KGHDR and CDR2 SFDVKD come from the germline V gene. This CDR3 spans 16 amino acids. With 4 bases clipped from V and 8 bases from J, the junction kept 8 bases outside the gene matches. In nucleotides, the CDR3 is TGTGCCACCAGTGACGTCGGGACAGGGGGTCGGGAAAAACTGTTTTTT. It specifies CATSDVGTGGREKLFF.

This chain connects TRBV18 to TRBJ2-3, with 8 nucleotides matching TRBD2. The CDR3 extends over 14 amino acids. Germline-derived CDR1 and CDR2 are KGHSH and LQKENI. V shed 7 bases and J 2 bases; nucleotides not matched to a gene: 5. In nucleotides, the CDR3 is TGTGCCAGCTACCTAGCGGGCAACACAGATACGCAGTATTTT. Translating gives CASYLAGNTDTQYF.

This clone was seen a single time. This chain uses TRBV23-1 with TRBJ2-1, with 9 bases that match TRBD2. TRBV23-1 is reported as an ORF; its role is uncertain. V trimming: 7 bases; J trimming: 9 bases; junction bases outside the gene matches: 16. This CDR3 spans 16 amino acids. CDR3 in DNA: TGCGCCAGCATCATAATCGGGAGGCGGGAGGGGAGTGAGCAGTTCTTC. Translated: CASIIIGRREGSEQFF.

This chain joins TRBV5-4 and TRBJ2-1; 7 bases match TRBD2. Germline V gives CDR1 SGHNT, CDR2 YYREEE (reference sequence). The CDR3 runs 16 residues. V trimming: 0 bases; J trimming: 0 bases; junction bases outside the gene matches: 3. The CDR3 DNA reads as TGTGCCAGCAGCTTGGAACCTAGCGGCTCCTACAATGAGCAGTTCTTC. Translating gives CASSLEPSGSYNEQFF. The full variable domain, in which reference TRBV5-4 and TRBJ2-1 provide the parts outside the CDR3, is ETGVTQSPTHLIKTRGQQVTLRCSSQSGHNTVSWYQQALGQGPQFIFQYYREEENGRGNFPPRFSGLQFPNYSSELNVNALELDDSALYLCASSLEPSGSYNEQFFGPGTRLTVL.

V and J are TRBV19 and TRBJ1-2; no definite D call. This CDR3 spans 13 amino acids. V shed 8 bases and J shed 4 bases, with 14 bases lying between them. Germline V lookup: CDR1 LNHDA, CDR2 SQIVND (reference sequence). For the CDR3, the DNA is TGTGCCAGTGGCCCCACAGATTTCTATGGCTACACCTTC. This codes for CASGPTDFYGYTF. The variable domain in full, completed from reference TRBV19 and TRBJ1-2, reads DGGITQSPKYLFRKEGQNVTLSCEQNLNHDAMYWYRQDPGQGLRLIYYSQIVNDFQKGDIAEGYSVSREKKESFPLTVTSAQKNPTAFYLCASGPTDFYGYTFGSGTRLTVV.

V is TRBV29-1 and J is TRBJ2-7; D call uncertain. Germline CDR1 SQVTM, CDR2 ANQGSEA. The CDR3 sequence is 14 residues long. V lost 4 bases and J lost 5, with 18 bases in between. In DNA form, the CDR3 reads TGCAGCGTTGGGCCCCGACTGTCCCCCCACGAGCAGTACTTC. Its translation: CSVGPRLSPHEQYF.

The DNA of the CDR3 is TGTGCCAGCAGCACGGGGGGAAACTCTGGAAACACCATATATTTT. This sequence encodes CASSTGGNSGNTIYF. The rearrangement joins TRBV28 to TRBJ1-3; weak D call: TRBD1 (5 bases). CDR1 is MDHEN, CDR2 SYDVKM, per germline. The CDR3 sequence is 15 residues long. V dropped 6 bases and J dropped 0 bases, with 12 bases sitting between them.

The J gene is TRBJ1-5, the V gene TRBV5-5; perhaps TRBD1 as D (6 bases). CDR1 SGHKS and CDR2 YYEKEE come from the germline V gene (reference sequence). Trimming pared 1 base from V and 0 bases from J, leaving 8 bases between. The CDR3 covers 15 residues. CDR3 residues: CASSLTGNSNQPQHF. Written as DNA, the CDR3 is TGTGCCAGCAGCTTGACAGGGAATAGCAATCAGCCCCAGCATTTT.

The rearrangement joins TRBV30 to TRBJ2-6, with 7 bases fitting TRBD1. CDR3 length: 15 residues. Germline CDR1 is GTSNPN and CDR2 is SVGIG (reference sequence). Trimming at V came to 0 bases and at J to 4 bases, leaving 3 bases not matched to a gene. The CDR3 reads CAWSVKGAGANVLTF. DNA for the CDR3: TGTGCCTGGAGTGTTAAGGGGGCCGGGGCCAACGTCCTGACTTTC.

The V call is TRBV25-1, the J call TRBJ1-5, with D possibly TRBD1 on 5 matching bases. The CDR3 covers 14 residues. Germline loops: CDR1 MGHDK, CDR2 SYGVNS. The germline V and J ends were trimmed by 4 bases and 4 bases, with 11 bases remaining between them. DNA of the CDR3: TGTGCCAGCAGTGCAGGGTCCCGTAATCAGCCCCAGCATTTT. Translating it yields CASSAGSRNQPQHF.

This clone was seen once. The rearrangement uses TRBV12-3 or TRBV12-4 and TRBJ1-2, with TRBD1 identical over 8 bases. The CDR3 runs 13 residues. V trimming: 6 bases; J trimming: 6 bases; junction bases outside the gene matches: 6. CDR3 DNA: TGTGCCAGCAGACCACAGGGGGAGGATGGCTACACCTTC. Its translation: CASRPQGEDGYTF.

The V and J genes are TRBV6-5 and TRBJ2-2, with D possibly TRBD1 on 5 matching bases. Germline lookup yields CDR1 MNHEY and CDR2 SVGAGI. The CDR3 has 14 amino acids. V lost 6 bases, J lost 5 bases, and 13 bases lay in between. CDR3 nucleotide sequence: TGTGCCAGCAGGGTTCTTTCAGGGACCGGGGAGCTGTTTTTT. Amino acid sequence: CASRVLSGTGELFF.

This sequence joins TRBV7-2 and TRBJ2-1, with D possibly TRBD1 on 5 matching bases. CDR3 length: 14 residues. V was cut by 6 bases and J by 8 bases, with 17 bases left in between. The germline V gene has CDR1 SGHTA and CDR2 FQGNSA. CDR3 residues: CASSSDTGTDEQFF. The CDR3 region has the DNA TGTGCCAGCAGTTCCGATACAGGAACCGATGAGCAGTTCTTC.

The CDR3 sequence: CASSETGGRAGANVLTF. CDR3 DNA sequence: TGTGCCAGCAGCGAGACAGGGGGCCGGGCTGGGGCCAACGTCCTGACTTTC. The chain employs TRBV7-3 and TRBJ2-6, with 10 bases aligning to TRBD1. Germline CDR1 is SGHTA and CDR2 is FQGTGA. Trimming at V came to 5 bases and at J to 2 bases, leaving 6 bases not matched to a gene. This CDR3 region has 17 residues.

This rearrangement joins TRBV6-5 to TRBJ1-5; TRBD1 matches 11 bases. V gave up 6 bases and J gave up 6 bases; unmatched junction bases: 7. The CDR3 is 15 residues long. CDR1 is MNHEY, CDR2 SVGAGI, per germline. The CDR3 nucleotides read TGTGCCAGCAGCGAGAGGGACAGGGGGTTTCAGCCCCAGCATTTT. Translation gives CASSERDRGFQPQHF.